These T cell receptor beta chains were read from a single sample in a study of OX40 agonist ivuxolimab in advanced cancers. Sequencing used immunoSEQ multiplex PCR; TCRdb keeps in-frame clones, though not all of them. Of some 60,000 clones in the sample, 85% were seen once. The starting material was CD4+ or CD8+ T cells sorted from blood, obtained in a trial of the OX40 agonist ivuxolimab. Source of these receptors: an adult with an advanced solid tumor such as melanoma, head and neck, liver or kidney cancer. Each CDR3 is given with its conserved first and last residue. The D gene is left open where the match is weak. Size values are once, few and many counts, or a class for expanded clones, and some rows have none.

CDR3nt,CDR3aa,abundance,v_gene,d_gene,j_gene
TGTGCCAGCTCACCGTTCGAGACAGATGCTGAAGCTTTCTTT,CASSPFETDAEAFF,NA,TRBV18,NA,TRBJ1-1
TGTGCCAGCAGGACGGGCCCAGGCCTGGGGGAGACCCAGTACTTC,CASRTGPGLGETQYF,NA,TRBV2,NA,TRBJ2-5
TGTGCCTGGAGTTTCCGGACATTTAACACTGAAGCTTTCTTT,CAWSFRTFNTEAFF,NA,TRBV30,NA,TRBJ1-1
TGTGCCAGCAGTTTATTTGGGGGGAGCTCCTACAATGAGCAGTTCTTC,CASSLFGGSSYNEQFF,once,TRBV28,NA,TRBJ2-1
TGTGCCAGTAGCTCCCGACAGGGCGGAGAGCAGTACTTC,CASSSRQGGEQYF,NA,TRBV19,TRBD1,TRBJ2-7
TGTGCCAGCGGGGGGAAAGCTTTCTTT,CASGGKAFF,NA,TRBV28,NA,TRBJ1-1
TGTGCCAGCAGGAAAACCTACGAGCAGTACTTC,CASRKTYEQYF,NA,TRBV6-1,NA,TRBJ2-7
TGCGCCAGCAGCTCTAGCGGGAGTGACACCGGGGAGCTGTTTTTT,CASSSSGSDTGELFF,NA,TRBV5-1,TRBD2,TRBJ2-2
TGTGCCAGTAGTAACGGACAGGGGGCTACAGATACGCAGTATTTT,CASSNGQGATDTQYF,once,TRBV19,TRBD1,TRBJ2-3
TGTGCCAGTAGTTCGGGATCCTACGAGCAGTACTTC,CASSSGSYEQYF,few,TRBV19,NA,TRBJ2-7
TGCGCCAGCAGCTTCCGGGGACTGAACACTGAAGCTTTCTTT,CASSFRGLNTEAFF,few,TRBV5-1,NA,TRBJ1-1
TGTGCCAGCAGTCTTGACGCGAACTATGGCTACACCTTC,CASSLDANYGYTF,NA,TRBV6-1,NA,TRBJ1-2
TGCGCCAGCAGCTTAGGGATTGGGGCGCGTGACGAGCAGTACTTC,CASSLGIGARDEQYF,NA,TRBV4-1,NA,TRBJ2-7
TGTGCCAGCAGTGAAGAGGAGACCCAGTACTTC,CASSEEETQYF,NA,TRBV2,NA,TRBJ2-5
TGCCTGAGCGAGGGCAGGGGAAGCAATCAGCCCCAGCATTTT,CLSEGRGSNQPQHF,NA,TRBV14,NA,TRBJ1-5
TGTGCCAGCAGCTTAGGGACAGGGGGTCCCTATGAGCAGTTCTTC,CASSLGTGGPYEQFF,NA,TRBV7-3,TRBD1,TRBJ2-1
TGTGCCAGCAGTTACAGGGACAGGTTCTACGAGCAGTACTTC,CASSYRDRFYEQYF,NA,TRBV6-5,TRBD1,TRBJ2-7
TGTGCCAGCAGTTTTGGAGCGGGGGTTACCAATGAGCAGTTCTTC,CASSFGAGVTNEQFF,NA,TRBV28,TRBD2,TRBJ2-1
TGCGCCAGCACGGGACAGGGGGCAGGGACTAATGAAAAACTGTTTTTT,CASTGQGAGTNEKLFF,NA,TRBV4-1,TRBD1,TRBJ1-4
TGCGCCAGCAGCGTGACTAGAGTGCGTGACACCGGGGAGCTGTTTTTT,CASSVTRVRDTGELFF,NA,TRBV5-1,NA,TRBJ2-2
TGCGCCAGCAGCCCTCCCTGGGGAGGCGGGAATGAGCAGTTCTTC,CASSPPWGGGNEQFF,NA,TRBV4-1,NA,TRBJ2-1
TGCAGCGTCACCACGACAGGGATTGAAGCTTTCTTT,CSVTTTGIEAFF,NA,TRBV29-1,TRBD1,TRBJ1-1
TGTGCCTGGAGTGTACGCGGAAGGGGGCGAACTAAGATCGGCTACACCTTC,CAWSVRGRGRTKIGYTF,NA,TRBV30,TRBD1,TRBJ1-2
TGTGCCAGCAGCAAAGGACTAGCGGGGGGCAGGGAGCAGTACTTC,CASSKGLAGGREQYF,NA,TRBV2,TRBD2,TRBJ2-7
TGCGCCAGCAGCTTGGTAGTTGCGGGAGTAGAGGAGACCCAGTACTTC,CASSLVVAGVEETQYF,once,TRBV5-1,TRBD2,TRBJ2-5
TGTGCCAGCAGTTGGACAGGGTGGAGCAATGAGCAGTTCTTC,CASSWTGWSNEQFF,once,TRBV27,TRBD1,TRBJ2-1
TGTGCCAGCAGAAACAGGGCTTTGGTTTCACCCCTCCACTTT,CASRNRALVSPLHF,NA,TRBV27,NA,TRBJ1-6
TGTGCCAGCAGTTATAAAGGGGACTCCTACGAGCAGTACTTC,CASSYKGDSYEQYF,few,TRBV6-1,NA,TRBJ2-7
TGTGCCAGCAGTTTATCCGGCAGAAACGAGCAGTACTTC,CASSLSGRNEQYF,NA,TRBV27,NA,TRBJ2-7
TGCGCCAGCAGTGATACTAGCGGGAGGATAACAGATACGCAGTATTTT,CASSDTSGRITDTQYF,NA,TRBV10-2,TRBD2,TRBJ2-3
TGTGCCAGCAGCGGTTGGGGCGGACAGAGCAATCAGCCCCAGCATTTT,CASSGWGGQSNQPQHF,NA,TRBV2,NA,TRBJ1-5
TGTGCCAGCAGCTTAGCGGGAGCGGGGACCGGGGAGCTGTTTTTT,CASSLAGAGTGELFF,once,TRBV11-2,TRBD2,TRBJ2-2
TGTGCCAGCAGTTATACAAACAAGTACACTGAAGCTTTCTTT,CASSYTNKYTEAFF,NA,TRBV6-5,NA,TRBJ1-1
TGTGCCAGCAGCAATCCCCCCGGGACACCCGCCTACGAGCAGTACTTC,CASSNPPGTPAYEQYF,NA,TRBV7-9,NA,TRBJ2-7
TGTGCCAGCTCACCACCTAGCGGAAACAACAATGAGCAGTTCTTC,CASSPPSGNNNEQFF,once,TRBV18,NA,TRBJ2-1
TGCAGCGTTGCCCCCAGCCGGGGAGAGACCCAGTACTTC,CSVAPSRGETQYF,NA,TRBV29-1,NA,TRBJ2-5
TGTGCCAGCAGGGTCGTGGGGAATGAGCAGTTCTTC,CASRVVGNEQFF,NA,TRBV28,NA,TRBJ2-1
TGTGCCAGCAGCCCCAGAGCGGGGGGGCGCAATGAGCAGTTCTTC,CASSPRAGGRNEQFF,once,TRBV7-3,TRBD2,TRBJ2-1
TGTGCCACCAGACCCTATAGCGGGAGGGCCATCACAGATACGCAGTATTTT,CATRPYSGRAITDTQYF,NA,TRBV5-4,TRBD2,TRBJ2-3
TGTGCCAGCAGCGTCGGACAGGGGAAGACCGGGGAGCTGTTTTTT,CASSVGQGKTGELFF,NA,TRBV2,TRBD1,TRBJ2-2
TGTGCCAGCAGCTTAGGCAGGGGCCTTGGGACCGGGGAGCTGTTTTTT,CASSLGRGLGTGELFF,NA,TRBV13,NA,TRBJ2-2
TGTGCCAGCTCACCAGCGGGACAGTCCTCCTCCTACGAGCAGTACTTC,CASSPAGQSSSYEQYF,once,TRBV18,NA,TRBJ2-7
TGTGCCAGCAGCCCTGGGACAGGGGGCGACAAAAACATTCAGTACTTC,CASSPGTGGDKNIQYF,NA,TRBV7-9,TRBD1,TRBJ2-4
TGTGCCAGCAGCGTAGGATCAGATACGCAGTATTTT,CASSVGSDTQYF,NA,TRBV9,NA,TRBJ2-3
TGCGCCAGCAGCCAAAGTCCCCTGTTAGGGCAGGGCGGGGATCAGCCCCAGCATTTT,CASSQSPLLGQGGDQPQHF,NA,TRBV4-1,NA,TRBJ1-5
TGCGCCAGCAGCCAAGAGGGGGGACAGCACCAAGAGACCCAGTACTTC,CASSQEGGQHQETQYF,NA,TRBV4-1,NA,TRBJ2-5
TGTGCCAGCAGTGGGGGAGGGACAGGCGTCACCGGGGAGCTGTTTTTT,CASSGGGTGVTGELFF,NA,TRBV2,NA,TRBJ2-2
TGTGCCAGCAGTATTGACAGGGAACGTCGCGGCTACACCTTC,CASSIDRERRGYTF,NA,TRBV6-5,TRBD1,TRBJ1-2
TGCGCCAGCAGGAAGGGGTTAGAGACCCAGTACTTC,CASRKGLETQYF,NA,TRBV10-1,NA,TRBJ2-5
TGTGCCAGCAGTCTGGGATACCCCTACGAGCAGTACTTC,CASSLGYPYEQYF,NA,TRBV2,NA,TRBJ2-7
TGCGCCAGCAGCTCAACGGGAGAATCTACAACTAATGAAAAACTGTTTTTT,CASSSTGESTTNEKLFF,once,TRBV5-1,NA,TRBJ1-4
TGTGCCAGCAGCATCTGGACAGGGCGGGGTAATGAAAAACTGTTTTTT,CASSIWTGRGNEKLFF,NA,TRBV7-2,TRBD1,TRBJ1-4
TGTGCCAGCTCACAAAGCTGGGACAACTATGGCTACACCTTC,CASSQSWDNYGYTF,NA,TRBV18,NA,TRBJ1-2
TGTGCCAGCAGCCTAGCCTACAATGAGCAGTTCTTC,CASSLAYNEQFF,NA,TRBV5-6,NA,TRBJ2-1
TGTGCCACCAGCAGAGATCTAGGGGGCAGCTATGGCTACACCTTC,CATSRDLGGSYGYTF,NA,TRBV15,TRBD1,TRBJ1-2